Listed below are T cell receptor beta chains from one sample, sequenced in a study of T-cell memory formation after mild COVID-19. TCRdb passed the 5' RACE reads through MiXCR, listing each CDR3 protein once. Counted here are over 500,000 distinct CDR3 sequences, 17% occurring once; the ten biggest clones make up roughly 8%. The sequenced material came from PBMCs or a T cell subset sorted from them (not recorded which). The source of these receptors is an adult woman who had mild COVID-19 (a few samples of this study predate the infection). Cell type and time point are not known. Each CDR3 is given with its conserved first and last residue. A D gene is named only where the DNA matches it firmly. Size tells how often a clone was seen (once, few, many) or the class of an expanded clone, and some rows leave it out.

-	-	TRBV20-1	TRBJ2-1	CSATRAAGNEQFF
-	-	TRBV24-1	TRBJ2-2	CATSLSGNTGELFF
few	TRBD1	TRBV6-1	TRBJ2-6	CASSPGTAGANVLTF
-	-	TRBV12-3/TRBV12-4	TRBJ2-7	CASRQGEGEQYF
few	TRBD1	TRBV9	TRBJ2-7	CASSVAQTGGAYEQYF
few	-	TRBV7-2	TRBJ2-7	CASSPLGPDEVQYF
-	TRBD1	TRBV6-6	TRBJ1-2	CASSYPRGGGDYGYTF
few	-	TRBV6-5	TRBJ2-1	CASSYSGGQGNEQFF
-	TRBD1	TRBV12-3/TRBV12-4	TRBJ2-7	CASSPSLGTGTSYEQYF
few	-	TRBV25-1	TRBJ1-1	CASSESWGVEAFF
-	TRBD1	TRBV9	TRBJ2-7	CASSVATGVEEQYF
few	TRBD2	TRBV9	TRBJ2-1	CASSVAGSGGYNEQFF
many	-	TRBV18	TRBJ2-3	CASSPPDRVTQYF
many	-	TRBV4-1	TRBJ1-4	CASSQAPHRSTNEKLFF
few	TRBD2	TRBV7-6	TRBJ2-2	CASSQTSGTSTGELFF
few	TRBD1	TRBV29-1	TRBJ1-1	CSVEDLIWDRNLNTEAFF
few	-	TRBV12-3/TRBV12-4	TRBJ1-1	CAVIMLNTEAFF
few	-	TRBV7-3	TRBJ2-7	CASSLSAGVREQYF
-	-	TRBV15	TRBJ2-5	CATSRGGASETQYF
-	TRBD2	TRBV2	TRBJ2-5	CASSESPGLAGRTQYF
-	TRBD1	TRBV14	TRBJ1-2	CASSPRAQGALGYTF
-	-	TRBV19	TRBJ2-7	CASSIEAVGSYEQYF
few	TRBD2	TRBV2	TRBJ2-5	CASSDRGGSETQYF
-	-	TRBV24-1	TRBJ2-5	CATPYKEGTQYF
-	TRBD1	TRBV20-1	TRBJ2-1	CSAPGGTGHYNEQFF
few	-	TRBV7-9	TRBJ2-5	CASSTRQSVETQYF
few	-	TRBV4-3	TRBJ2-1	CASSQDRGHAYNEQFF
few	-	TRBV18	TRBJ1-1	CASSPRGKRNTEAFF
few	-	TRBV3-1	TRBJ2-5	CASSHLGGRETQYF
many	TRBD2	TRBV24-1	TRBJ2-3	CATSDPTGTSGRMVDTQYF
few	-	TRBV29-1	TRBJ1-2	CSAERGSGYTF
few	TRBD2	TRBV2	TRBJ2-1	CASSKEIAGELHNEQFF
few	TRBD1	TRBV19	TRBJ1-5	CASTYGTDFQPQHF
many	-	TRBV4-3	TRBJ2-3	CASSQGSAAYSTDTQYF
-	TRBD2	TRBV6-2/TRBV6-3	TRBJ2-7	CASKNSGLAGDEQYF
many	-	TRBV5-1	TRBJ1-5	CASSLDRDQPQHF
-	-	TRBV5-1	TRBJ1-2	CASRLDSHGYTF
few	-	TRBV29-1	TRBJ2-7	CSVSTRSYEQYF
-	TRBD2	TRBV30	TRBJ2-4	CAWRTSGSGNIQYF
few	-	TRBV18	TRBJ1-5	CASSPGPQERNQPQHF
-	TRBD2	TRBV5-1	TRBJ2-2	CASRAGDNTGELFF
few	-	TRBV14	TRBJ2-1	CASSPYRFSYNEQFF
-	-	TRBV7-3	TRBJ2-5	CARSQTVQETQYF